One and the same sample provided the 17 T cell receptor beta chains below, sequenced in a study of T cell changes during pregnancy in multiple sclerosis. Clones were sequenced by immunoSEQ multiplex PCR, and TCRdb holds only the in-frame ones, with some missing. The table lists about 40,000 clones, roughly nine tenths of them singletons. The specimen comprised CD4+ T cells from peripheral blood mononuclear cells, sampled after pregnancy. Source of these receptors: a female donor with multiple sclerosis, enrolled in a pregnancy study.

This clone was found once. This chain connects TRBV5-4 to TRBJ2-2, with 12 bases aligning to TRBD2. CDR1 and CDR2 from the germline V gene are SGHNT and YYREEE (reference sequence). This CDR3 is built from 15 residues. V lost 4 bases, J lost 3 bases, and 1 base stayed unmatched. CDR3 residues: CASSRLAGDTGELFF. CDR3 DNA sequence: TGTGCCAGCAGCCGACTAGCGGGGGACACCGGGGAGCTGTTTTTT.

V is TRBV6-1 and J is TRBJ2-5, with 7 bases matching TRBD2. With V trimmed by 4 bases and J by 2 bases, 7 bases remained unmatched. The germline CDR1 and CDR2 sequences are MNHNS and SASEGT. The CDR3 totals 15 residues. The CDR3 DNA reads TGTGCCAGCAGTGTGTTTCCGGGACTACAAGAGACCCAGTACTTC. Encoded protein: CASSVFPGLQETQYF.

Details on this clone: The junction and the germline gene differ at one end; a read error may be behind it. The chain carries TRBV4-3 and TRBJ2-7, with 9 bases lining up with TRBD2. Germline values: CDR1 LGHNA, CDR2 YSLEER. The CDR3 runs to 13 residues. DNA for the CDR3: TGCGCCAGCAGCCAAGAGTTAGCGGGAGCCCCCGCCTTC. This encodes CASSQELAGAPAF.

The rearrangement joins TRBV18 to TRBJ2-7, with TRBD1 identical over 8 bases. CDR3 length equals 14 residues. Per germline, CDR1 KGHSH and CDR2 LQKENI. After removal of 6 bases from V and 2 bases from J, the junction contained 6 bases not matched to a gene. CDR3 in DNA: TGTGCCAGCTCGCCGCAGGGGGCTGCCTACGAGCAGTACTTC. Amino acids: CASSPQGAAYEQYF.

The rearrangement links TRBV30 to TRBJ1-6, with TRBD1 matching over 7 bases. Germline CDR1 is GTSNPN and CDR2 is SVGIG (reference sequence). The CDR3 consists of 16 residues. Trimming took 2 bases from V and 4 from J; bases not matched to a gene: 8. This chain's CDR3 is CAWSIPGTVYNSPLHF. In DNA, the CDR3 is TGTGCCTGGAGTATCCCCGGGACAGTATATAATTCACCCCTCCACTTT.

The V call is TRBV29-1, the J call TRBJ2-1, with D tentatively TRBD1 (5 bases). V was pared by 5 bases and J by 3 bases, with 8 bases between. Germline V gene data show CDR1 as SQVTM and CDR2 as ANQGSEA. The CDR3 spans 12 residues. The CDR3 loop reads CSVQGSYNEQFF. The CDR3 region has the DNA TGCAGCGTTCAGGGTAGCTACAATGAGCAGTTCTTC.

In its sample, this clone was seen once. V gene TRBV28 combines with J gene TRBJ2-3; tentative D call: TRBD2 (7 bases). Germline assignment: CDR1 MDHEN and CDR2 SYDVKM. There are 14 residues in the CDR3. The germline V and J ends were trimmed by 6 bases and 4 bases, with 14 bases remaining between them. The CDR3 DNA sequence: TGTGCCAGCAGGACAGAGGGGGGGGCAGATACGCAGTATTTT. Encoded protein: CASRTEGGADTQYF.

The CDR3, as DNA: TGTGCCAGCAGCTTGGCCACGAGCGGGAGGACAGATACGCAGTATTTT. Translated, it gives CASSLATSGRTDTQYF. This chain links TRBV5-6 with TRBJ2-3, with 9 positions matching TRBD2. This CDR3 region has 16 residues. V shed 0 bases and J 3 bases; nucleotides not matched to a gene: 5. Germline loops: CDR1 SGHDT, CDR2 YYEEEE.

This chain joins TRBV20-1 and TRBJ1-2, with 7 positions matching TRBD1. CDR1 and CDR2 (germline): DFQATT, SNEGSKA (reference sequence). There are 11 residues in the CDR3. After removal of 6 bases from V and 6 bases from J, the junction contained 4 bases not matched to a gene. The CDR3 DNA reads as TGCAGTGCACCCGGGACAGATGGCTACACCTTC. Encoded protein: CSAPGTDGYTF.

V gene TRBV2 combines with J gene TRBJ2-1; a possible D gene is TRBD2 (6 bases). The CDR3 is 14 amino acids. CDR1 is SNHLY and CDR2 is FYNNEI in the germline V gene. Trimming removed 3 bases from V and 6 bases from J, with 12 bases in between. The CDR3 DNA is TGTGCCAGCAGTGAGGAGGGATTCCTCAATGAGCAGTTCTTC. This encodes CASSEEGFLNEQFF.

The DNA for the CDR3 is TGCGCCAGCAGCTGGGGACAGGGACTTCAAGAGACCCAGTACTTC. It yields the protein CASSWGQGLQETQYF. This sequence joins TRBV5-1 and TRBJ2-5; 9 bases align to TRBD1. The CDR3 length is 15 residues. From germline, CDR1 is SGHRS and CDR2 YFSETQ. Trimming cost V 3 bases and J 2 bases; bases outside gene matches: 5.

V and J are TRBV30 and TRBJ1-2, with D perhaps matching TRBD1 (6 bases). CDR1 GTSNPN and CDR2 SVGIG come from the germline V gene (reference sequence). CDR3 size: 14 residues. Trimming shortened V by 1 base and J by 3 bases, and 12 bases separated the two germline ends. CDR3 protein: CAWSGQGTDYGYTF. CDR3 in DNA: TGTGCCTGGAGTGGCCAGGGGACGGACTATGGCTACACCTTC.

V usage is TRBV6-1 and J usage is TRBJ2-7, with 7 nucleotides matching TRBD2. Germline lookup yields CDR1 MNHNS and CDR2 SASEGT. The V and J ends lost 7 bases and 3 bases, in that order; junction bases with no gene match: 9. The CDR3 extends over 14 amino acids. This CDR3 reads CASTPASGYYEQYF. The DNA for the CDR3 is TGTGCCAGCACCCCGGCTAGCGGATACTACGAGCAGTACTTC.

V usage is TRBV10-3 and J usage is TRBJ2-7; a weak D match, TRBD1 (6 bases). V was trimmed by 2 bases and J by 0 bases, leaving 8 bases between them. The germline V gene encodes CDR1 ENHRY and CDR2 SYGVKD. This CDR3 is built from 14 residues. The CDR3 region is CAISEGGSSYEQYF. Written as DNA, the CDR3 is TGTGCCATCAGTGAGGGGGGCAGCTCCTACGAGCAGTACTTC.

The CDR3 loop reads CASNRRGTVANQPQHF. DNA of the CDR3: TGTGCCAGCAACAGAAGGGGGACGGTGGCTAATCAGCCCCAGCATTTT. This rearrangement joins TRBV28 to TRBJ1-5; D possibly corresponds to TRBD1 (6 bases). Trimming shortened V by 7 bases and J by 4 bases, and 20 bases separated the two germline ends. Germline assignment: CDR1 MDHEN and CDR2 SYDVKM. The CDR3 length is 16 residues.

The CDR3 bases are TGTGCCAGCAGCCCCGCAGCGGGTTCCTACAATGAGCAGTTCTTC. Residues: CASSPAAGSYNEQFF. The chain joins TRBV11-2 to TRBJ2-1; the D gene is possibly TRBD2 (6 bases). This CDR3 has 15 amino acids. The germline V and J ends were trimmed by 5 bases and 1 base, with 12 bases remaining between them. Germline CDR1 and CDR2: SGHAT and FQNNGV.

The chain is built from TRBV5-1 and TRBJ2-6, with no clear D. This CDR3 is 15 amino acids long. Germline V gene lookup returns CDR1 SGHRS and CDR2 YFSETQ. V gave up 4 bases and J gave up 0 bases, with 8 bases separating them. In DNA form, the CDR3 reads TGCGCCAGCAGCCCATTGTCCTCTGGGGCCAACGTCCTGACTTTC. Its protein product is CASSPLSSGANVLTF.